The clone carrying this T cell receptor (beta chain) was counted at least ten times. Its cognate antigen is unknown. These data belong to a study of regulatory T cells in long-lasting Graves disease. V was pared by 8 bases and J by 5 bases, with 8 bases of the junction left unmatched. Germline CDR1 MDHEN, CDR2 SYDVKM. The CDR3 totals 13 residues. Through Arm-PCR of CDR3 regions and iRepertoire HTBI primers, TCR beta libraries were built. TCRdb ran MiXCR on the multiplex PCR reads and lists one entry per CDR3 protein. The data hold roughly 490,000 distinct CDR3 sequences, with about 20% observed a single time. Study-wide findings and caveats: Those with persistent disease had in common more public clonotypes (roughly 3,000) than new patients (roughly 970).

Described time point: persistent/refractory GD, antithyroid drugs over 5 years with positive TRAb. The TCR library was made from RNA extracted from PBMCs. EDTA tubes collected 7.5 to 9 milliliters of peripheral blood. Sequenced material: peripheral blood mononuclear cells (PBMCs), taken when the disease was refractory, from a patient treated with antithyroid drugs. This sequence was found in a female donor with Graves disease. The V and J genes are TRBV28 and TRBJ2-5; the match to TRBD1 covers 7 bases. The CDR3 region has the DNA TGTGCCAGCCTAACACAGGGGCTGGAGACCCAGTACTTC. Its translation: CASLTQGLETQYF.